The clone carrying this T cell receptor (beta chain) was recorded at least ten times. Authors' methods: Amplification from reference gene primers served as the basis for estimated nucleated cell counts. The data were produced by immunoSEQ multiplex PCR, yet TCRdb's version contains in-frame clones alone and is incomplete. V, J and clone size reflect that table, while D and trimming were determined from the DNA. The top ten hold under 2% of the sample, which has hundreds of thousands of clones, around 86% seen once. These data originate in a study of blood T cell repertoires in COVID-19. The overall study: Sample material is recorded as cDNA or gDNA derived from T cells, B-cell-depleted T cells, or PBMCs.

Enrolled through a virtual design, the participants were between about 18 and 100 years of age and came from about two dozen US areas. The study assigned cohorts using participant-reported clinical history. The sequenced material came from PBMCs or T cells enriched from blood (not recorded which). The clonotype originates from a man between 35 and 55 years old who had recovered from COVID-19.

The CDR3: CASSSTGGSYEQYF. CDR3 sequence (DNA): TGTGCCAGCAGCTCGACAGGGGGCTCCTACGAGCAGTACTTC. The rearrangement joins TRBV13 to TRBJ2-7; TRBD1 aligns across 9 bases. The germline V gene has CDR1 PRHDT and CDR2 FYEKMQ (reference sequence). The CDR3 loop spans 14 amino acids. J gave up 0 bases and V 4 bases, and 1 base lay outside the gene matches.